The 8 T cell receptor beta chains below all came from one sample that was sequenced in a study of sequential checkpoint blockade in melanoma. Indicated treatment: randomized to nivolumab then ipilimumab (arm A) or the reverse (arm B). The assay was immunoSEQ multiplex PCR, and TCRdb's table has in-frame clones only and misses some. The table includes about 28,000 clones, around nine tenths detected once. The source was CD8+ T cells sorted from blood (inferred from file names), collected from a patient given nivolumab and ipilimumab in sequence. The source of these receptors is a human donor with melanoma.

V gene TRBV5-1 combines with J gene TRBJ1-2; D call uncertain. V gave up 2 bases and J gave up 7 bases, with 9 bases separating them. The germline CDR1 and CDR2 sequences are SGHRS and YFSETQ. The CDR3 runs 12 residues. The CDR3 spells CASSFAGRGYTF. For the CDR3, the DNA is TGCGCCAGCAGCTTCGCAGGCCGTGGCTACACCTTC.

The chain is built from TRBV9 and TRBJ2-7; tentatively, D is TRBD2 (5 bases). Germline V lookup: CDR1 SGDLS, CDR2 YYNGEE. The CDR3 consists of 15 residues. The germline V and J ends were trimmed by 0 bases and 4 bases, with 14 bases remaining between them. The chain's CDR3 is CASSVGNSAAYEQYF. DNA of the CDR3: TGTGCCAGCAGCGTAGGTAATAGCGCGGCTTACGAGCAGTACTTC.

V usage is TRBV28 and J usage is TRBJ2-7, with 7 bases lining up with TRBD1. CDR1 MDHEN and CDR2 SYDVKM come from the germline V gene. Germline trimming cut 6 bases from V and 3 bases from J; bases unmatched to any gene: 5. The CDR3 sequence is 13 residues long. CDR3 loop: CASRPGGNYEQYV. The CDR3 DNA reads TGTGCCAGCAGACCAGGGGGTAACTACGAGCAGTACGTC.

The CDR3 is CASSEGLALETQYF. The CDR3 DNA reads TGTGCCAGCAGCGAGGGACTAGCTCTGGAGACCCAGTACTTC. The rearrangement joins TRBV2 to TRBJ2-5; 9 nucleotides line up with TRBD2. V dropped 6 bases and J dropped 5; count of bases not matched to a gene: 7. The CDR3 covers 14 residues. Germline CDR1 SNHLY, CDR2 FYNNEI.

This chain joins TRBV4-3 and TRBJ1-6, with 7 bases identical to TRBD1. Trimming at V came to 3 bases and at J to 8 bases, leaving 4 bases not matched to a gene. This CDR3 is 14 amino acids long. Germline V gene lookup returns CDR1 LGHNA and CDR2 YSLEER. The CDR3 bases are TGCGCCAGCAGCCAGGGCCAGGGGGATTCACCCCTCCACTTT. This codes for CASSQGQGDSPLHF.

This rearrangement joins TRBV7-8 to TRBJ2-1; 11 nucleotides agree with TRBD2. This CDR3 contains 15 residues. Trimming at V came to 5 bases and at J to 4 bases, leaving 4 bases not matched to a gene. From germline, CDR1 is SGHVS and CDR2 FQNEAQ. This CDR3 reads CASSLGLAVYNEQFF. CDR3 bases: TGTGCCAGCAGCCTGGGACTAGCGGTTTACAATGAGCAGTTCTTC.

The chain is built from TRBV28 and TRBJ1-5, with 11 bases lining up with TRBD1. With 11 bases clipped from V and 0 bases from J, the junction kept 6 bases outside the gene matches. This CDR3 comprises 15 residues. Germline CDR1 is MDHEN and CDR2 is SYDVKM. The CDR3 here is CAGQGAGYSNQPQHF. The CDR3 nucleotides are TGTGCCGGACAGGGGGCGGGATATAGCAATCAGCCCCAGCATTTT. The whole variable domain, filled in from reference TRBV28 and TRBJ1-5, reads DVKVTQSSRYLVKRTGEKVFLECVQDMDHENMFWYRQDPGLGLRLIYFSYDVKMKEKGDIPEGYSVSREKKERFSLILESASTNQTSMYLCAGQGAGYSNQPQHFGDGTRLSIL.

This chain uses TRBV4-3 with TRBJ2-5, with D possibly being TRBD1 (6 bases). The V end was cut by 1 base, the J end by 4 bases, with 13 bases between. Germline CDR1 and CDR2: LGHNA and YSLEER. The CDR3 consists of 15 residues. CDR3 region: CASSQGSGGGETQYF. CDR3 bases: TGCGCCAGCAGCCAAGGGTCTGGGGGCGGAGAGACCCAGTACTTC.